This TCR beta chain was identified in a study of CD8 T cells in Susac syndrome. Random hexamers served to reverse transcribe roughly 0.5 to 1 ug RNA. The method of amplification for TCR beta CDR3 was immunoSEQ multiplex PCR, covering 54 Vbeta and 13 Jbeta. TCRdb processed the immunoSEQ multiplex PCR reads anew with MiXCR; each CDR3 protein has one entry. This table has about 120,000 distinct CDR3 sequences, roughly 92% appearing once. The CDR3 loop spans 14 amino acids. From germline, CDR1 is MNHNY and CDR2 SVGAGI (reference sequence). V dropped 7 bases and J dropped 3 bases, with 16 bases sitting between them. Sequencing targeted TCR beta in T cells from blood (CD8+ and CD4+). TEMRA cells were FACS-enriched, and CD8+ and CD4+ T cells were isolated negatively.

The chain has TRBV6-6 and TRBJ2-7, with a weak D call TRBD2 (6 bases). The receptor comes from a human donor in good health. Material for sequencing was CD8+ T cells from PBMCs. In nucleotides, the CDR3 is TGTGCCAGCACTCCGGGACTGTCGTTCTACGAGCAGTACTTC. It is translated as CASTPGLSFYEQYF.